This T cell receptor (beta chain) originates from a study of cytomegalovirus exposure and HLA in healthy donors. Study as a whole: Unique TCR beta sequences numbering around 110 million came from 150 million to 200 million T cells in an earlier analysis. Within an early data release were 65 million to 90 million unique TCRs drawn from HLA-typed donors. Overall study results and limits: Trimming of TCR beta V- and J-genes showed a link, identified in a later analysis, to a missense DCLRE1C variant. In vitro checks showed that a few CMV-associated chains really do target CMV antigens.

Note on this clone: The antigen is unknown.

The PCR contained 60 Vbeta and 13 Jbeta primers. Here immunoSEQ multiplex PCR was the method, and the copy in TCRdb shows in-frame clones only, minus some. This sample yields 85,000 to 130,000 clones, of which around 80% are seen a single time; 3% to 4.5% belongs to the top ten. Trimming left V 1 base short and J 4 bases short, with 6 bases between. Looked up from germline, CDR1 is SGHNT and CDR2 is YYREEE (reference sequence). This CDR3 is 12 amino acids long. The source material was PBMCs. This clonotype was sampled from a man aged 55 to 69 in good health and CMV-seronegative. V usage is TRBV5-4 and J usage is TRBJ2-7; D is uncertain. In DNA form, the CDR3 reads TGTGCCAGCAGCTTGAACAGTTACGAGCAGTACGTC. This codes for CASSLNSYEQYV.